This TCR beta chain is drawn from a study of T cells in Graves' hyperthyroidism and ophthalmopathy. Using RNA transcripts as the source, TCR beta CDR3 regions were amplified. In the first-round RT-PCR of the TCR CDR3, the HTBI primer set was used. TCRdb called the multiplex PCR reads again in MiXCR, with one record for every CDR3 protein. The sample carries 600,000 or so distinct CDR3 sequences, around 15% recorded once. This clonotype was observed a handful of times. V shed 1 base and J shed 8 bases, with 18 bases lying between them. From germline, CDR1 is DFQATT and CDR2 SNEGSKA (reference sequence). The length of the CDR3 is 16 residues.

The TCR originated in a woman aged 50 to 60 with Graves' ophthalmopathy. The gene calls are TRBV20-1 and TRBJ1-6; D gene ambiguous. Sequencing used blood. The CDR3 DNA is TGCAGTGCTAGAGTGGGCGGCCCCGGGAGTGATTCACCCCTCCACTTT. As protein: CSARVGGPGSDSPLHF.